These T cell receptor beta chains were read from a single sample in a study of control samples from healthy donors and cancer patients. Clones were read by immunoSEQ multiplex PCR, and TCRdb kept only the in-frame ones, dropping some. This sample carries 150,000 to 200,000 clones, 91% of them seen once, and the ten largest clones take roughly 1.6%. The specimen was blood. These receptors were collected from a woman between 25 and 40 years old in good health. CDR3s leave out the opening cysteine and the closing phenylalanine or tryptophan. D genes are given only for firm matches.

V gene	J gene	D gene	CDR3 protein
TRBV6-2/TRBV6-3	TRBJ1-2	NA	ASSPTNRAGYT
TRBV4-1	TRBJ2-7	TRBD1	ASSQDGQGAYEQY
TRBV7-9	TRBJ2-1	TRBD2	ASRMVAGRNNEQF
TRBV29-1	TRBJ1-1	NA	SVEGNTEAF
TRBV19	TRBJ1-5	TRBD1	ASRDRGSNQPQH
TRBV7-2	TRBJ2-7	NA	ASSLTVNSYEQY
TRBV6-4	TRBJ1-6	NA	ASRSNSPLH
TRBV12-3/TRBV12-4	TRBJ2-7	TRBD1	ASSRTGTYEQY
TRBV2	TRBJ2-1	TRBD2	ASSKASGSSYNEQF
TRBV7-2	TRBJ1-3	TRBD1	ASSPDRGVNTIY
TRBV4-2	TRBJ1-6	NA	ASSRSLTGGNNSPLH
TRBV14	TRBJ1-1	TRBD1	ASSRGTGWEAF
TRBV4-3	TRBJ2-7	TRBD2	ASSQELAGHEQY
TRBV5-4	TRBJ2-7	NA	ASSLSDRYEQY
TRBV5-1	TRBJ2-7	NA	ASSLNRDNYEQY
TRBV2	TRBJ2-3	NA	ASGYTDTQY
TRBV6-5	TRBJ2-7	NA	ASSTRGGSYEQY
TRBV30	TRBJ2-2	NA	AWMRTGTGELF
TRBV9	TRBJ1-3	NA	ASSVGRFSGNTIY
TRBV6-5	TRBJ1-2	TRBD1	ASRSGQGNYGYT
TRBV5-1	TRBJ1-2	NA	ASSLGWTNYGYT
TRBV7-3	TRBJ2-1	TRBD2	ASSSAGTSYNEQF
TRBV5-1	TRBJ2-5	TRBD2	ASSFPLAGGQETQY
TRBV11-2	TRBJ2-2	TRBD2	ASSQRGGSTGELF
TRBV23-1	TRBJ1-2	NA	ASSQRQGRGYT
TRBV6-4	TRBJ1-2	NA	ASSERGNYGYT
TRBV20-1	TRBJ1-2	NA	SASGQGSGYT
TRBV5-1	TRBJ2-5	NA	ASSLWAGLETQY
TRBV15	TRBJ2-5	NA	ATSRGEETQY